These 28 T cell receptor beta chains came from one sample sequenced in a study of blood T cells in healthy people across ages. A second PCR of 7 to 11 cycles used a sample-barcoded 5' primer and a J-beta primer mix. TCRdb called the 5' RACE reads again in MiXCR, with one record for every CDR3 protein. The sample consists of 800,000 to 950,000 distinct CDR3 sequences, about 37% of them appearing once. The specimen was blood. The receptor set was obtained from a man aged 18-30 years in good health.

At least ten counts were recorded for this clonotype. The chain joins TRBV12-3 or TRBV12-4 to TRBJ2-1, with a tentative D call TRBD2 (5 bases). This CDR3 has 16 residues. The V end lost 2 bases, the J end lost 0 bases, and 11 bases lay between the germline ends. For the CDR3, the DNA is TGTGCCAGCAGTTTAACTAGGTTTAGCTCCTACAATGAGCAGTTCTTC. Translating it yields CASSLTRFSSYNEQFF.

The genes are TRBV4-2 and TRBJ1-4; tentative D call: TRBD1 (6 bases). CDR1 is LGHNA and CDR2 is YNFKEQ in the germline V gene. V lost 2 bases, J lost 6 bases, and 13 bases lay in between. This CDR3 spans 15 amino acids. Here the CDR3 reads CASSQYGTRDEKLFF. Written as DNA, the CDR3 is TGTGCCAGCAGCCAATATGGGACACGGGATGAAAAACTGTTTTTT.

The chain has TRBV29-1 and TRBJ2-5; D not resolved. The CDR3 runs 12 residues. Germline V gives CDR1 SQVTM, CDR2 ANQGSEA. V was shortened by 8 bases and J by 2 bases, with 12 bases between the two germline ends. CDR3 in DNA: TGCAGCTCAGCGCTGGGACAAGAGACCCAGTACTTC. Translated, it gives CSSALGQETQYF.

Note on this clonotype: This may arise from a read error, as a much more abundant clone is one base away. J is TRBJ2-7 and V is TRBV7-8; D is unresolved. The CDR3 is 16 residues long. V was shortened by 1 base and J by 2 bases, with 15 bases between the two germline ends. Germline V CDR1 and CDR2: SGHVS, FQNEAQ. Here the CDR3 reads CASSLGRVLTTYEQYF. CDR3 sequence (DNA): TGTGCCAGCAGCTTAGGACGGGTACTAACGACCTACGAGCAGTACTTC.

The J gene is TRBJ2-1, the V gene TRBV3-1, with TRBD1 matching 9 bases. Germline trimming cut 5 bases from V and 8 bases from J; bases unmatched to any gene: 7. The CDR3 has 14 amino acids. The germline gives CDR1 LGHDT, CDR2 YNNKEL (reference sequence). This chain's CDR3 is CASSSWTGVDEQFF. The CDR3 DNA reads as TGTGCCAGCAGCTCCTGGACAGGGGTCGATGAGCAGTTCTTC.

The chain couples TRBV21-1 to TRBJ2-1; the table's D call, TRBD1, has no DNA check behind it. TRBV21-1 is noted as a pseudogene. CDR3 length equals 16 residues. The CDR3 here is CASSIPSRVVCNEQFF. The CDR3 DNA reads TGTGCCAGCAGCATACCATCCAGGGTGGTCTGCAATGAGCAGTTCTTC.

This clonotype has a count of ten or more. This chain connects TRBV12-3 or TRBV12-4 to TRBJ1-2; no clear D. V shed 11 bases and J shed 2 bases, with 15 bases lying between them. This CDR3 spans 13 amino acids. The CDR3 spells CASRIDTNYGYTF. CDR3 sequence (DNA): TGTGCCTCCAGGATTGACACAAACTATGGCTACACCTTC.

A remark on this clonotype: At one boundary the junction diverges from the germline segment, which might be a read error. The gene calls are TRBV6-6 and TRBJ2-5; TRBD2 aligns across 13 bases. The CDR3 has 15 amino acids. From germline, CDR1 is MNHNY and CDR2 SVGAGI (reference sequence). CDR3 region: CVSNRLAGGSETQYF. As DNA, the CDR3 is TGTGTCAGCAACCGACTAGCGGGAGGCTCAGAGACCCAGTACTTC.

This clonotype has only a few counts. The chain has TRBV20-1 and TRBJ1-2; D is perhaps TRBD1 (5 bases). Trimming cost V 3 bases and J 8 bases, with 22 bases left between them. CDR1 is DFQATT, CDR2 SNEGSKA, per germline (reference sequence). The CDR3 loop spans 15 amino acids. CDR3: CSARWGMGSGNGYTF. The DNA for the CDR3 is TGCAGTGCTAGGTGGGGCATGGGCTCAGGGAACGGCTACACCTTC.

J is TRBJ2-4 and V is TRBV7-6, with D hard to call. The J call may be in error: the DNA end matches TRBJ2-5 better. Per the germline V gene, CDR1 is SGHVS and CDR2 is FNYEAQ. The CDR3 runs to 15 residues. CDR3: CASSLDRTLQETQYF. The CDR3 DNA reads TGTGCCAGCAGCTTAGATCGGACCCTCCAAGAGACCCAGTACTTC.

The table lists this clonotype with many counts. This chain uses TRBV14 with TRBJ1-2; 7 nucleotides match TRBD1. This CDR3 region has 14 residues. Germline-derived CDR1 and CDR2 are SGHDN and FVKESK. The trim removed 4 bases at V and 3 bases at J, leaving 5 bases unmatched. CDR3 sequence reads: CASSPTGPHYGYTF. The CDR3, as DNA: TGTGCCAGCAGCCCGACAGGGCCCCACTATGGCTACACCTTC.

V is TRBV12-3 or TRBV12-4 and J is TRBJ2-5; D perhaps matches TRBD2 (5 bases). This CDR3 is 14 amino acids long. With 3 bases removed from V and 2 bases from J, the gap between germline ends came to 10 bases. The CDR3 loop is CASSLPGIQETQYF. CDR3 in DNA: TGTGCCAGCAGTTTGCCCGGGATTCAAGAGACCCAGTACTTC.

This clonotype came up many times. Here the CDR3 reads CASSLDTGRGYTF. CDR3 sequence (DNA): TGTGCCAGCAGCTTGGACACAGGGCGAGGCTACACCTTC. The chain combines TRBV5-5 with TRBJ1-2, with D possibly matching TRBD1 (6 bases). Germline CDR1 SGHKS, CDR2 YYEKEE (reference sequence). Trimming left V 0 bases short and J 8 bases short, with 11 bases between. The CDR3 contains 13 residues.

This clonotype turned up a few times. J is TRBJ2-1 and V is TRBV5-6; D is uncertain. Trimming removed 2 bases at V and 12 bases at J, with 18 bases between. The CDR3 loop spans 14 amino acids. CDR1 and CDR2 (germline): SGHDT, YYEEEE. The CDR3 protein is CASSFGQEPLPQFF. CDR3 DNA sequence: TGTGCCAGCAGCTTCGGTCAAGAGCCGCTCCCGCAGTTCTTC. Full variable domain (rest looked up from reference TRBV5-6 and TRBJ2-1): DAGVTQSPTHLIKTRGQQVTLRCSPKSGHDTVSWYQQALGQGPQFIFQYYEEEERQRGNFPDRFSGHQFPNYSSELNVNALLLGDSALYLCASSFGQEPLPQFFGPGTRLTVL.

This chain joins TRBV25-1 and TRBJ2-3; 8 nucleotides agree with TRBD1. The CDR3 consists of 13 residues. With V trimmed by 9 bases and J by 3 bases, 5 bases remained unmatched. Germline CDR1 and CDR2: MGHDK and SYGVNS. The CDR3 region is CASQGAATDTQYF. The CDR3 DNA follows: TGTGCCAGTCAGGGGGCTGCTACAGATACGCAGTATTTT.

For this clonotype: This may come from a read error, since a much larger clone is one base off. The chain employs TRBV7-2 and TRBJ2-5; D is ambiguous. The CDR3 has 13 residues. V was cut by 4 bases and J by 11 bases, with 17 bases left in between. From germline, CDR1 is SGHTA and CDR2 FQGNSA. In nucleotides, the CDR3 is TGTGCCAGCAGCTACGCGATCGGCAATGAGCAGTACTTC. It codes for CASSYAIGNEQYF.

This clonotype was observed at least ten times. DNA for the CDR3: TGCAGTGCTAGAACATCACAGGGACCCCAAGAGACCCAGTACTTC. Its protein product is CSARTSQGPQETQYF. This rearrangement joins TRBV20-1 to TRBJ2-5; D perhaps matches TRBD1 (6 bases). CDR3 size: 15 residues. V lost 2 bases and J 1 base, leaving 14 bases between the germline ends. In germline, CDR1 is DFQATT, CDR2 SNEGSKA (reference sequence).

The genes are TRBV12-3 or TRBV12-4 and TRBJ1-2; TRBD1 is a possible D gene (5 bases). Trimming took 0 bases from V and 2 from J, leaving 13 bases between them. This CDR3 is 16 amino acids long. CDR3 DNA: TGTGCCAGCAGTTTAGCGGGGACCTCCTACAACTATGGCTACACCTTC. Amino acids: CASSLAGTSYNYGYTF.

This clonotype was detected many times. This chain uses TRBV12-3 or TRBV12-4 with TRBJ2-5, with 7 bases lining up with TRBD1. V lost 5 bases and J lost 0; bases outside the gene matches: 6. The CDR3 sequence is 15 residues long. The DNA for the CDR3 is TGTGCCAGCAGTCTAATGACAGGGAACCAAGAGACCCAGTACTTC. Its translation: CASSLMTGNQETQYF.

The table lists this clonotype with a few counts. The CDR3 bases are TGCGCCAGCAGCCAGAACCTGGGACCGACCGGGGAGCTGTTTTTT. This sequence encodes CASSQNLGPTGELFF. The V gene is TRBV4-1, the J gene TRBJ2-2, with D possibly called TRBD1 or TRBD2 (5 bases each). Trimming stripped 3 bases from V and 5 bases from J, with 13 bases between. The CDR3 spans 15 residues. CDR1 MGHRA and CDR2 YSYEKL come from the germline V gene.

The chain's CDR3 is CASSFVGASNQPQHF. The CDR3 region has the DNA TGTGCCAGCAGCTTCGTGGGGGCGAGCAATCAGCCCCAGCATTTT. The chain combines TRBV7-2 with TRBJ1-5, with D possibly matching TRBD1 (6 bases). The CDR3 is made up of 15 amino acids. CDR1 is SGHTA, CDR2 FQGNSA, per germline. V lost 3 bases to trimming and J lost 1 base, with 10 bases between them. Based on the CDR3 plus reference TRBV7-2 and TRBJ1-5, the full variable domain is GAGVSQSPSNKVTEKGKDVELRCDPISGHTALYWYRQSLGQGLEFLIYFQGNSAPDKSGLPSDRFSAERTGGSVSTLTIQRTQQEDSAVYLCASSFVGASNQPQHFGDGTRLSIL.

Here the CDR3 reads CASSPGGFTDTQYF. In DNA form, the CDR3 reads TGCGCCAGCAGCCCGGGCGGGTTCACAGATACGCAGTATTTT. The chain combines TRBV5-1 with TRBJ2-3; a possible D gene is TRBD2 (5 bases). V was cut by 4 bases and J by 2 bases, with 11 bases left in between. The CDR3 has 14 residues. Germline V lookup: CDR1 SGHRS, CDR2 YFSETQ.

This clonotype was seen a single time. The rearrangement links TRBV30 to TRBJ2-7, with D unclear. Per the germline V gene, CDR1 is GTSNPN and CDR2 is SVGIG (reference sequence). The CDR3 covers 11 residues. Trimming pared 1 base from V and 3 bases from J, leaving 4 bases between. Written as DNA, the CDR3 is TGTGCCTGGAGTGCGCGCTACGAGCAGTACTTC. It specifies CAWSARYEQYF.

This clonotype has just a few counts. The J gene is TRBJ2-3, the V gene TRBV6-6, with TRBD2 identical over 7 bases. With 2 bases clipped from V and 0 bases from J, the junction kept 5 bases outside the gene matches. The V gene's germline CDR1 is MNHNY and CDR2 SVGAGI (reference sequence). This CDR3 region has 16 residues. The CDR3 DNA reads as TGTGCCAGCAGTTACGGGGGGGGAAGTAGCACAGATACGCAGTATTTT. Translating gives CASSYGGGSSTDTQYF.

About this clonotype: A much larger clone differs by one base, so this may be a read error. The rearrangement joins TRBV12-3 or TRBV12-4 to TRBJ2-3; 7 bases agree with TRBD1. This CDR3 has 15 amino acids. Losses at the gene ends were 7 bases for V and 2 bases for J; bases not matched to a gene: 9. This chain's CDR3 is CASTQDREDTDTQYF. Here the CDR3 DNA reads TGTGCCAGCACCCAAGACAGGGAAGACACAGATACGCAGTATTTT.

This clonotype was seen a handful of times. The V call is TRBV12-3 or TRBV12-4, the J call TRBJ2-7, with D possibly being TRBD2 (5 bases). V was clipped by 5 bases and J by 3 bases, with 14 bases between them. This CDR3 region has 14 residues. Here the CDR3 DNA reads TGTGCCAGCAGTGTGAGAGGGAAGGGCTACGAGCAGTACTTC. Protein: CASSVRGKGYEQYF.

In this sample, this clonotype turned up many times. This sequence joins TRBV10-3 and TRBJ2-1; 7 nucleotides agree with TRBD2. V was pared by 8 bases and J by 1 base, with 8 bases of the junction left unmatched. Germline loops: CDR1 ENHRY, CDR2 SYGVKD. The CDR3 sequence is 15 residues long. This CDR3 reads CAISSGGVSYNEQFF. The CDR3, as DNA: TGTGCCATCTCAAGTGGGGGGGTGTCCTACAATGAGCAGTTCTTC.

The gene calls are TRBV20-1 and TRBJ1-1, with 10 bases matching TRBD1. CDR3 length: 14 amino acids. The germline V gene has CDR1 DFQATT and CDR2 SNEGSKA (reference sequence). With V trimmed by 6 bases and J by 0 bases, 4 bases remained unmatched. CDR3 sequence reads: CSAGDRGMNTEAFF. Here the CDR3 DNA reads TGCAGTGCCGGGGACAGGGGCATGAACACTGAAGCTTTCTTT.